This TCR beta chain came from a study of cytomegalovirus exposure and HLA in healthy donors. The CDR3 spans 16 residues. Germline CDR1 reads MRHNA; CDR2 reads SNTAGT. J lost 4 bases, V lost 2 bases, and 10 bases had no gene match. Researchers ran the PCR with 60 Vbeta and 13 Jbeta primers. Method: immunoSEQ multiplex PCR; TCRdb's copy keeps in-frame clones and lacks some. The data contain a few hundred thousand clones, roughly 91% of them singletons. This sequence originates from a woman aged 18-35 years in good health and CMV-seronegative. Sequenced: PBMCs. The chain couples TRBV6-4 to TRBJ1-1, with 7 positions matching TRBD1. Written as DNA, the CDR3 is TGTGCCAGCAGTGACACATACAGGGGTCGAAGCACTGAAGCTTTCTTT. Residues: CASSDTYRGRSTEAFF.